One sample yielded the 14 T cell receptor beta chains listed below, sequenced in a study of Ad26.COV2.S vaccination and SARS-CoV-2 variants (dated by TCRdb to 2020 to 2023). Sample time point, as interpreted from the label and publication: individuals recovered from natural SARS-CoV-2 infection. The library was prepared using the immunoSEQ multiplex PCR assay. What TCRdb holds here is the immuneACCESS table cut down to in-frame rearrangements. Part of the clones is not present; checked against another copy, under half of the missing clones reflect an unresolved V gene, and the others are unexplained. For this sample the table gives 350,000 to 450,000 clones, of which about 91% were detected only once. About 3.9% of the sample is held by the ten biggest clonotypes. The sample in question was peripheral blood, obtained after recovery from COVID-19. Receptors were obtained from a human donor who had recovered from COVID-19.

In its sample, this clone was seen once. This chain joins TRBV5-5 and TRBJ1-2, with D perhaps TRBD1 (5 bases). The V end lost 4 bases, the J end lost 1 base, and 11 bases lay between the germline ends. The length of the CDR3 is 14 residues. Germline V gene lookup returns CDR1 SGHKS and CDR2 YYEKEE (reference sequence). CDR3 amino acids: CASSPAGGNYGYTF. DNA of the CDR3: TGTGCCAGCAGCCCGGCGGGGGGTAACTATGGCTACACCTTC.

The chain couples TRBV6-5 to TRBJ2-2; the D gene is possibly TRBD2 (7 bases). V was trimmed by 4 bases and J by 2 bases, leaving 14 bases between them. There are 16 residues in the CDR3. Germline V gene data show CDR1 as MNHEY and CDR2 as SVGAGI. The CDR3 region is CASSSVWGGNTGELFF. DNA of the CDR3: TGTGCCAGCAGTTCGGTTTGGGGGGGCAACACCGGGGAGCTGTTTTTT.

The chain combines TRBV7-2 with TRBJ1-2; D is unresolved. Germline-derived CDR1 and CDR2 are SGHTA and FQGNSA. V shed 5 bases and J shed 6 bases, with 7 bases lying between them. This CDR3 region has 11 residues. CDR3 in amino acids: CASSRNDGYTF. In nucleotides, the CDR3 is TGTGCCAGCAGCCGGAACGATGGCTACACCTTC.

The V and J genes are TRBV5-1 and TRBJ2-3; 9 positions match TRBD1. Trimming at V came to 0 bases and at J to 3 bases, leaving 8 bases not matched to a gene. In germline, CDR1 is SGHRS, CDR2 YFSETQ. The CDR3 extends over 17 amino acids. CDR3 coding DNA: TGCGCCAGCAGCTTGGCCATGACAGGGGGAAGGACAGATACGCAGTATTTT. Protein product: CASSLAMTGGRTDTQYF.

This clone was seen only once. V gene TRBV27 combines with J gene TRBJ1-4; no clear D gene. With 8 bases removed from V and 4 bases from J, the gap between germline ends came to 8 bases. Germline-derived CDR1 and CDR2 are MNHEY and SMNVEV (reference sequence). The CDR3 extends over 12 amino acids. CDR3 sequence (DNA): TGTGCCAGCGGCAGACTTAATGAAAAACTGTTTTTT. This codes for CASGRLNEKLFF.

The chain combines TRBV5-1 with TRBJ1-2; D call uncertain. CDR1 and CDR2 (germline): SGHRS, YFSETQ. V was pared by 0 bases and J by 7 bases, with 10 bases between. The CDR3 runs 13 residues. CDR3 nucleotide sequence: TGCGCCAGCAGCTTGGCCGTGGAGGTTGGCTACACCTTC. Protein: CASSLAVEVGYTF.

The chain uses TRBV5-1 and TRBJ1-4; weak D call: TRBD1 (5 bases). Trimming took off 4 bases at V and 3 bases at J, with 10 bases between the two ends. Per the germline V gene, CDR1 is SGHRS and CDR2 is YFSETQ. The CDR3 covers 14 residues. In DNA form, the CDR3 reads TGCGCCAGCAGCCCGGGGGGGGCTAATGAAAAACTGTTTTTT. Its protein is CASSPGGANEKLFF.

The V call is TRBV6-2 or TRBV6-3, the J call TRBJ2-7; 7 bases line up with TRBD1. V shed 2 bases and J 3 bases; nucleotides not matched to a gene: 1. The CDR3 runs 13 residues. Germline V gene lookup returns CDR1 MNHEY and CDR2 SVGEGT. The chain's CDR3 is CASSYGTVYEQYF. The DNA of the CDR3 is TGTGCCAGCAGTTACGGGACAGTCTACGAGCAGTACTTC.

The chain has TRBV5-1 and TRBJ2-2; TRBD1 is a possible D gene (6 bases). The V gene's germline CDR1 is SGHRS and CDR2 YFSETQ. The CDR3 runs 16 residues. V lost 4 bases, J lost 0 bases, and 13 bases lay in between. The CDR3 sequence: CASSIAGTPNTGELFF. The DNA of the CDR3 is TGCGCCAGCAGCATAGCCGGGACACCGAACACCGGGGAGCTGTTTTTT.

V is TRBV3-1 (or the pseudogene TRBV3-2) and J is TRBJ1-2, with 7 bases identical to TRBD1. CDR1 and CDR2 (germline): LGHDT, YNNKEL (reference sequence). V lost 4 bases and J lost 3; bases outside the gene matches: 11. CDR3 length: 16 residues. The CDR3 coding sequence is TGTGCCAGCAGCCGAGTGTGGGGGACAGAGGACTATGGCTACACCTTC. It encodes CASSRVWGTEDYGYTF.

V is TRBV6-1 and J is TRBJ1-1; D is unresolved. V was shortened by 2 bases and J by 10 bases, with 8 bases between the two germline ends. Looked up from germline, CDR1 is MNHNS and CDR2 is SASEGT. CDR3 length: 11 residues. CDR3 nucleotides: TGTGCCAGCAGTGAAAGGAAGACAGCTTTCTTT. Its protein is CASSERKTAFF.

V usage is TRBV7-2 and J usage is TRBJ1-2; D not certain. This CDR3 is built from 15 residues. The germline V and J ends were trimmed by 2 bases and 0 bases, with 10 bases remaining between them. Looked up from germline, CDR1 is SGHTA and CDR2 is FQGNSA. The CDR3 nucleotides read TGTGCCAGCAGCTTAAATCAGGAATCTAACTATGGCTACACCTTC. Residues: CASSLNQESNYGYTF.

This clone occurred a few times. CDR3 residues: CSVGTGGRGAYGYTF. For the CDR3, the DNA is TGCAGCGTTGGGACAGGAGGACGAGGGGCCTATGGCTACACCTTC. The V and J genes are TRBV29-1 and TRBJ1-2; 7 bases align to TRBD1. V was clipped by 4 bases and J by 4 bases; unmatched bases: 12. Per the germline V gene, CDR1 is SQVTM and CDR2 is ANQGSEA. The CDR3 has 15 residues.

This clone was picked up one time. The chain couples TRBV3-1 (or the pseudogene TRBV3-2) to TRBJ2-5, with D perhaps given as TRBD1 or TRBD2 (6 bases each). Trimming shortened V by 1 base and J by 7 bases, and 16 bases separated the two germline ends. Per germline, CDR1 LGHDT and CDR2 YNNKEL (reference sequence). The CDR3 runs to 15 residues. CDR3 residues: CASSQVEGGGVTQYF. CDR3 sequence (DNA): TGTGCCAGCAGCCAAGTGGAGGGGGGAGGAGTGACCCAGTACTTC.